This T cell receptor beta chain was obtained from a study of CD8+ T cells in alopecia areata. Looked up from germline, CDR1 is SQVTM and CDR2 is ANQGSEA. V was clipped by 0 bases and J by 0 bases, with 5 bases between them. The CDR3 loop spans 13 amino acids. cDNA reverse transcribed from extracted RNA served as the sequencing template. Here immunoSEQ multiplex PCR was the method, and the copy in TCRdb shows in-frame clones only, minus some. The data contain just under 65,000 clones, roughly 50% of them singletons. Treatment denoted: oral pan-JAK inhibitor, 5-10 mg twice daily. This specimen consisted of CD8+ T cells sorted from blood, obtained between weeks 36 and 40, from a patient treated with tofacitinib. The chain carries TRBV29-1 and TRBJ1-2; D ambiguous. The TCR originated in a human donor with alopecia areata. CDR3 DNA sequence: TGCAGCGTTGAAGAGGGAACTAACTATGGCTACACCTTC. Translated, it gives CSVEEGTNYGYTF.